This is a list of T cell receptor beta chains from one sample in a study of regulatory T cells in long-lasting Graves disease. TCRdb reprocessed the multiplex PCR reads with MiXCR, giving one entry per CDR3 protein. The table lists fewer than 400,000 distinct CDR3 sequences, about 19% of them singletons. Material: peripheral blood mononuclear cells (PBMCs), obtained when the disease was refractory, from a patient treated with antithyroid drugs. The receptors shown here come from a female donor with Graves disease. Both conserved end residues are part of each CDR3. The D gene is left open where the match is weak.

D	V	J	CDR3
NA	TRBV30	TRBJ1-1	CAWSVFYSHQGNTEAFF
NA	TRBV24-1	TRBJ2-1	CATSDELSGSYNEQFF
NA	TRBV7-2	TRBJ1-1	CASSPSARHNTEAFF
NA	TRBV7-9	TRBJ1-1	CASSLVEPNTEAFF
NA	TRBV28	TRBJ2-7	CASSFYGGMGDEQYF
NA	TRBV27	TRBJ2-7	CASSLTTDTYEQYF
TRBD2	TRBV29-1	TRBJ2-7	CSVEGGTSGSYYEQYF
TRBD2	TRBV28	TRBJ2-7	CASSLVGGDYEQYF
NA	TRBV20-1	TRBJ1-1	CSAAIVPGTEAFF
NA	TRBV28	TRBJ1-1	CASSLALVRSNTEAFF
TRBD1	TRBV9	TRBJ1-4	CASSLGTGPNEKLFF
TRBD2	TRBV5-1	TRBJ2-1	CASSSSGGAFLDEQFF
NA	TRBV11-2	TRBJ2-5	CASSLDPVQTQYF
NA	TRBV7-9	TRBJ2-2	CASSSTGRTGELFF
NA	TRBV27	TRBJ2-2	CASSLRGSNTGELFF
NA	TRBV27	TRBJ1-4	CASRPNPGSLNEKLFF
NA	TRBV7-9	TRBJ1-5	CASSLDSSSPQHF